This T cell receptor (beta chain) was sequenced during a study of cytomegalovirus exposure and HLA in healthy donors listed by TCRdb under 2017. Regarding the study in general: According to an earlier analysis of 587 of the donors, 200 million or so T cells yielded roughly 100 million unique TCR beta sequences and more than 250 Gb of sequence data. Around 320 gigabases of sequencing data and some 85 million unique TCR sequences were included in an early release covering about 620 HLA-typed donors. Of the 350 to 450 genotyped donors, roughly 76% were placed in the genetic ancestry cluster associated with self-reported Caucasian donors. The aim of the study was to test whether cataloging public T cell receptors could identify signatures of past pathogen exposure. Using immunosequencing, the study profiled T cell repertoires from 550 to 750 subjects and related those repertoires to cytomegalovirus serostatus. Besides the first cohort of 666 subjects, a separate validation cohort made up of roughly 120 different subjects was used. High-throughput TCR immunosequencing, statistical association of individual TCRs with disease status, and machine learning were combined to predict cytomegalovirus infection status. To study patterns of TCR occurrence, a later analysis re-analyzed previously published TCR beta repertoires from around 660 donors and added high-resolution HLA genotyping. The later analysis used no new phenotypic data to find candidate immune exposures, relying instead on TCR beta sequences and their occurrence across donors. In an earlier analysis of several hundred of the donors, high-throughput TCR beta sequencing was used to judge whether each TCR beta V gene segment behaved as functional or pseudogenic. Donor age, sex, ethnicity and CMV serostatus were compiled together with the repertoire data. A later genetic analysis took genome-wide SNP genotypes for about three fifths of the 666 donors and used that subset as a discovery cohort. Every repertoire in the discovery cohort had been generated on one and the same sequencing platform. Both class I and class II loci were covered by HLA typing, at four-digit resolution. The number of typed donors differed by locus: about 620-630 for A, B, C, DRB1 and DQB1; some 540 for DQA1; approximately 600 for DPA1; and roughly 470 for DPB1. Five DR-DQ haplotypes were treated as single units for association and clustering because of strong linkage in the cohort. Among some 400 genotyped donors of the cohort, an average of approximately 240,000 unique TCR beta nucleotide sequences was sequenced per donor, of which 15% to 20% were non-productive.

The investigation overall reported the following: Several of the top co-occurrence clusters appeared to be linked to parvovirus B19, influenza, CMV and Epstein-Barr virus, according to a later analysis. HLA typing was unavailable for some donors at each locus, so association tests used only the typed subset. V-gene and J-gene trimming of TCR beta chains was associated with a missense DCLRE1C variant in a later genetic analysis, and the association was replicated in an independent cohort. Correlated functional status among segregating V segments might be attributable to linkage disequilibrium, but an unknown experimental factor could not be ruled out. Strong co-occurrence of HLA alleles, especially DR and DQ, made assigning TCR associations to individual alleles difficult. The presence/absence analyses assumed that sequencing depth was roughly uniform across donors, and that assumption may not be true. A later genetic analysis reported fewer N-insertions in productive TCRs among donors in an Asian-associated ancestry cluster than the 666-donor mean. While some public TCRs were present in many individuals, most TCR sequences turned up only very rarely across donors. This cohort had only TCR beta chains sequenced, and the lack of alpha or paired-chain data limited which features could be detected. Because counts were too low, seventeen rarely observed V segments, including chromosome 9 orphons, were excluded from the earlier analysis of fewer than 650 of the donors. The only immune exposure information available for the cohort was CMV serostatus. Broadly in line with IMGT annotations, most TCR beta V segments showed up in productive rearrangements about 90% or about 30% of the time in an earlier analysis of some 590 of the donors. A cluster of highly shared sequence variants was judged likely to represent a technical artifact of the sequencing pipeline. According to a later analysis, most CMV-associated TCR beta chains appeared to be HLA-restricted, and the HLA associations seemed to be driven largely by CMV exposure. A further reported finding was that TCR beta sequences accurately predicted the HLA-A and HLA-B alleles for most subjects in the first cohort. The authors suggested that the approach could potentially be generalized to other disease states and immunological phenotypes. The classifier was reported to diagnose cytomegalovirus status with high specificity and sensitivity in both the original cohort and the validation cohort. A later analysis found that TCR association rates varied across HLA loci, with DRB1 alleles showing the most associated TCRs and HLA-C alleles the fewest. In the study, approximately 160 TCR beta chains were listed as associated with cytomegalovirus. In vitro tests confirmed that a few of the cytomegalovirus-associated TCR beta chains recognize cytomegalovirus antigens. Because the 87-base-pair reads could not distinguish some IMGT-functional V segments, including TRBV6-2 and TRBV6-3, those segments were excluded. Compared with equally common non-associated chains, HLA-associated TCR beta chains in a later analysis were more clonally expanded and had lower generation probabilities. A later analysis associated about 17,000 TCR beta sequences with specific HLA alleles at a false discovery rate of 0.05.

In regard to this clone: It lacks a known antigen. Base qualities are not provided; no much larger clone lies one nucleotide away.

V gives up 10 bases and J gives up 3 bases, and the segment between their germline ends measures 19 bases. Its CDR3 holds 14 amino acids, cysteine through phenylalanine. Just the 42-base CDR3 DNA is kept, in frame starting at base 1. Looking up the germline V gene (reference sequence) yields CDR1 MNHNY and CDR2 SVGAGI. Library method: the immunoSEQ multiplex PCR assay. A mixture of 60 forward primers for TCR Vbeta segments and 13 reverse primers for TCR Jbeta segments was used in the multiplex PCR. Amplification of the CDR3 region of rearranged TCR beta genes was performed with a multiplex PCR assay on genomic DNA. The Illumina HiSeq System was used to sequence the amplified TCR beta libraries as 87-base-pair reads. Per the authors' processing: Across the 700 or so repertoires, a later analysis counted about 81 million unique TCR beta chains, 9 million to 14 million of which were shared by at least two donors. Raw reads were error-corrected and collapsed into unique sequences with a nearest-neighbor algorithm that merged closely related sequences to remove PCR and sequencing errors. CDR3 sequences were aligned to IMGT reference sequences to assign V, D and J gene segments. Each retained sequence needed at least a six-nucleotide match to both a V gene segment and a J gene segment. Rearrangements were classified as productive when the CDR3 lacked stop codons and remained in frame with V and J, and all other rearrangements were classified as non-productive. Following IMGT convention, CDR3 was defined as the stretch from the second conserved V-encoded cysteine up to the conserved J-encoded phenylalanine. In an earlier analysis of roughly 580 of the donors, sequences lacking an unambiguous match to a single V gene segment were excluded. In an earlier analysis of a few hundred of the donors, V segments were called functional above 56.7% productive rearrangements and were called segregating when the between-donor standard deviation exceeded 5%. A statistical classification framework was built to diagnose cytomegalovirus status from the catalog of TCR beta chain sequences. V and J gene assignment, in a later analysis, came from comparing TCR nucleotide sequences with IMGT/GENE-DB human TR gene sequences. Using the TCRdist pipeline, a later analysis assigned CDR3 sequences along with most-parsimonious VDJ recombination scenarios. In a later analysis, each TCR beta chain was defined by its CDR3 amino acid sequence together with its V-gene family, and reads lacking a unique V-gene family were excluded. To address suspected cross-contamination and a sequencing artifact, a later analysis removed 592 highly shared, low-generation-probability nucleotide sequences. In a later analysis, a clonal expansion index was calculated for each public chain from normalized within-repertoire ranks of inferred template counts. Generation probabilities in a later analysis came from a VDJ recombination model fitted to out-of-frame rearrangements, and those results were checked against IGoR. In a later analysis, hypergeometric tests were used to score TCR-TCR, TCR-HLA and TCR-CMV co-occurrence, with a repertoire-size bias correction applied to TCR pairs. A later analysis estimated false discovery rates by permuting HLA or CMV assignments 20 times. A later analysis grouped co-occurring TCRs with DBSCAN, adding TCRdist sequence similarity when clustering within HLA-allele-positive subsets. Co-occurrence clustering excluded repertoires with fewer than 30,000 or more than 120,000 public chains, plus five with anomalous nucleotide sharing. TCRdb carries this immuneACCESS record with in-frame sequences only. Its versions omit some clonotypes, under half of them owing to an unresolved V gene in the studies checked, with the rest unexplained. The DNA gave D and trimming, while V, J and clone size come from that table. The sample yields around 97,000 clones; 60% to 70% were counted once. The top ten constitute around 3.3% of the sample.

The cohort consisted of 600 to 700 healthy bone marrow donors. At the time of sampling, every cohort member was nominally healthy, though immune exposures that went unrecorded were likely present. The donor was CMV seronegative and was included in the group of 352 seronegative cohort members. Each donor provided a peripheral blood sample, and peripheral blood mononuclear cells were used for TCR beta sequencing. Genomic DNA was extracted from the blood cell samples with the Qiagen DNeasy Blood Extraction Kit. Sequencing used PBMCs. This receptor was taken from a woman in her forties or fifties in good health and CMV-seronegative. The rearrangement combines TRBV6-6 with TRBJ2-7; tentative D gene TRBD1, with 5 bases matching. The nucleotide sequence reads TGTGCCACCAAAGAATCGCCAGGGTACTACGAGCAGTACTTC. This is translated as CATKESPGYYEQYF.